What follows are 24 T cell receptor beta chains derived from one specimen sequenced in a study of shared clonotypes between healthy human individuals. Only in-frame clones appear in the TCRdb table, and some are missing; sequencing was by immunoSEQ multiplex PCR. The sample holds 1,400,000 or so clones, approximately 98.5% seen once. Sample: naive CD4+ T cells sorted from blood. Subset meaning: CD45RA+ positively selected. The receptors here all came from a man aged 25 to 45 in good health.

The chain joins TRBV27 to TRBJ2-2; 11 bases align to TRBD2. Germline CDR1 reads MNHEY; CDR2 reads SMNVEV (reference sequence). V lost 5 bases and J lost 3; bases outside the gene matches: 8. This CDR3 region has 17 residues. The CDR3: CASSPLLAGGYTGELFF. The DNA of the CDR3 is TGTGCCAGCAGTCCGCTTCTAGCGGGAGGCTACACCGGGGAGCTGTTTTTT.

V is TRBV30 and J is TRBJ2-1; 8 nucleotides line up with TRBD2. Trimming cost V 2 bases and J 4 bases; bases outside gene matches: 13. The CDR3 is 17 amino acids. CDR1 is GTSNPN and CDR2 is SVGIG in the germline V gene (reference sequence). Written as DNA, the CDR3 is TGTGCCTGGAGTAAGAGGGGGGGGACTAGGACTTACAATGAGCAGTTCTTC. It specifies CAWSKRGGTRTYNEQFF.

The CDR3 coding sequence is TGTGCCAGCAGGGAAGTGCCTAGCGGGGCAAACTCCTACAATGAGCAGTTCTTC. This codes for CASREVPSGANSYNEQFF. The V call is TRBV7-2, the J call TRBJ2-1, with TRBD2 matching 9 bases. From germline, CDR1 is SGHTA and CDR2 FQGNSA. This CDR3 region has 18 residues. V was pared by 6 bases and J by 0 bases, with 12 bases of the junction left unmatched.

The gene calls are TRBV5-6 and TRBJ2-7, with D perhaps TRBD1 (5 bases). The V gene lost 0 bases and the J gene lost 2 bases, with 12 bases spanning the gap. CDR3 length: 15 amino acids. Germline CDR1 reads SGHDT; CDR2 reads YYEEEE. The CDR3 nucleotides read TGTGCCAGCAGCTTGGGACAGCCCCGCGCCTACGAGCAGTACTTC. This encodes CASSLGQPRAYEQYF.

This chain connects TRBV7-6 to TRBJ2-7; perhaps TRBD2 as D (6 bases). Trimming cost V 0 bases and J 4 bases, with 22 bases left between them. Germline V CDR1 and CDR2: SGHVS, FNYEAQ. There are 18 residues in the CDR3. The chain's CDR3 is CASSLAVGGGSARYEQYF. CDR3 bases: TGTGCCAGCAGCTTAGCGGTGGGGGGAGGCAGTGCGAGGTACGAGCAGTACTTC. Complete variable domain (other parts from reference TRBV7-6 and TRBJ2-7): GAGVSQSPRYKVTKRGQDVALRCDPISGHVSLYWYRQALGQGPEFLTYFNYEAQQDKSGLPNDRFSAERPEGSISTLTIQRTEQRDSAMYRCASSLAVGGGSARYEQYFGPGTRLTVT.

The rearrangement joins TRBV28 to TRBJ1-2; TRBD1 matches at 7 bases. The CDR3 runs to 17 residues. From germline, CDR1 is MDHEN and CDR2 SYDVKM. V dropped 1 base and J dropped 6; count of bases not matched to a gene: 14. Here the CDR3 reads CASSLYRGRVQKDGYTF. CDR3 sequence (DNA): TGTGCCAGCAGTTTATACAGGGGCCGGGTTCAGAAAGATGGCTACACCTTC.

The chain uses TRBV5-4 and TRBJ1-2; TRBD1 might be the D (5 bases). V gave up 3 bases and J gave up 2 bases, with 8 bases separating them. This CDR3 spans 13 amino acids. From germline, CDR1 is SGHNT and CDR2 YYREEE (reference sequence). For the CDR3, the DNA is TGTGCCAGCAGCTCCGGGACCAACTATGGCTACACCTTC. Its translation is CASSSGTNYGYTF.

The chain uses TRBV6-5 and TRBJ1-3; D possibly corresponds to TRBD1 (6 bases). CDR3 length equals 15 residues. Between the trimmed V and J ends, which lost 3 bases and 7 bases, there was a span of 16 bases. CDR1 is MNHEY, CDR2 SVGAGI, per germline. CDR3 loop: CASSYGGQHYNTIYF. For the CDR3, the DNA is TGTGCCAGCAGTTATGGGGGGCAGCACTATAACACCATATATTTT.

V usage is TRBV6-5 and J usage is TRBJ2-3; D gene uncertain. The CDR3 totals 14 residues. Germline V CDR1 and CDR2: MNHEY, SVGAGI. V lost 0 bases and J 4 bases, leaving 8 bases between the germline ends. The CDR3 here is CASSYSFVADTQYF. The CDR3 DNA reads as TGTGCCAGCAGTTACTCGTTTGTCGCAGATACGCAGTATTTT.

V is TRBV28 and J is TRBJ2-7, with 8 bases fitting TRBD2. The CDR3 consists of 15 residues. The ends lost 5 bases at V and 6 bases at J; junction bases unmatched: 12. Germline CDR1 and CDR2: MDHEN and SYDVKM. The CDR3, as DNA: TGTGCCAGCAGTCCGACCGGGACTAGACGCCTCGAGCAGTACTTC. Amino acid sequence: CASSPTGTRRLEQYF.

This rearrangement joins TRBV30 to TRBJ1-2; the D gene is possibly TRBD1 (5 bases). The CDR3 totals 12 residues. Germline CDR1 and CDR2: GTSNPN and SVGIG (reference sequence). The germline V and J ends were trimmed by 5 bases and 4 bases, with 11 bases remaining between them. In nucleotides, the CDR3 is TGTGCCTGGGGAGGCAGGGTCTATGGCTACACCTTC. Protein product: CAWGGRVYGYTF.

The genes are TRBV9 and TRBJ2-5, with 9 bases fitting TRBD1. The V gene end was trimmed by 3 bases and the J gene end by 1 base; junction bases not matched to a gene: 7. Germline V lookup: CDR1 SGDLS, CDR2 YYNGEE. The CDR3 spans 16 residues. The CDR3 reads CASSARGGQGQETQYF. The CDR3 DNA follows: TGTGCCAGCAGCGCAAGAGGGGGACAGGGCCAAGAGACCCAGTACTTC.

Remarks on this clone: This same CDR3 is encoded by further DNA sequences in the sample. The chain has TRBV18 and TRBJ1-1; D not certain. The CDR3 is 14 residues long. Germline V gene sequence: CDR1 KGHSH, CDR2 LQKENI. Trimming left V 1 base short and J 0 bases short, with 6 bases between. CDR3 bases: TGTGCCAGCTCACCACAGGGCTTGAACACTGAAGCTTTCTTT. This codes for CASSPQGLNTEAFF.

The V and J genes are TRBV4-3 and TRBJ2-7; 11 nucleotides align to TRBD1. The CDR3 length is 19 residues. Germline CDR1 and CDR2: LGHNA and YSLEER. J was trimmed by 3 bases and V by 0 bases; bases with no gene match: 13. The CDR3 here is CASSQDNRAGQGVYYEQYF. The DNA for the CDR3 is TGCGCCAGCAGCCAAGATAACCGGGCGGGACAGGGGGTATACTACGAGCAGTACTTC.

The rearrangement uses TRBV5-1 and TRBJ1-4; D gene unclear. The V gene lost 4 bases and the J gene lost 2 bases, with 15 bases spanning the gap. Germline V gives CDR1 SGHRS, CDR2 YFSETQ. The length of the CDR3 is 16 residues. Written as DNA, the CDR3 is TGCGCCAGCAGCCAAGGACCTGTAGGGACTAATGAAAAACTGTTTTTT. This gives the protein CASSQGPVGTNEKLFF.

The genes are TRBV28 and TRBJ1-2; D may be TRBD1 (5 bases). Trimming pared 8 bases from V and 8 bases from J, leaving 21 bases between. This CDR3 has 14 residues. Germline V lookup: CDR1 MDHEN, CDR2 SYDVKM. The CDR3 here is CASGPGLLLGGYTF. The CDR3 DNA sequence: TGTGCCAGCGGCCCGGGACTACTCCTTGGGGGCTACACCTTC.

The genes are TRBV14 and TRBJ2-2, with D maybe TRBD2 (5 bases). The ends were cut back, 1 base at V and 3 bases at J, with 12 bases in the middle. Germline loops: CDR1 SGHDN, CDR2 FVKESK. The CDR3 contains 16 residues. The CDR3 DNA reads TGTGCCAGCAGCCAAGGACGGGGAAGTTACACCGGGGAGCTGTTTTTT. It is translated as CASSQGRGSYTGELFF.

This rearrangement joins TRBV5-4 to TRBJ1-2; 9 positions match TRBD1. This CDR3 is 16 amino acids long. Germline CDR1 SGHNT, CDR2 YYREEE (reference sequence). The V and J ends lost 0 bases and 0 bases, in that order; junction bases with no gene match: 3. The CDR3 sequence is CASSLGQGGSNYGYTF. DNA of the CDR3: TGTGCCAGCAGCTTGGGACAGGGGGGATCTAACTATGGCTACACCTTC.

The DNA for the CDR3 is TGTGCCAGCAGCCCCCTGTCGGCAGGGAGATACGGCGAGCAGTACTTC. It codes for CASSPLSAGRYGEQYF. The V and J genes are TRBV2 and TRBJ2-7; D is tentatively TRBD1 or TRBD2 (5 bases each). The CDR3 consists of 16 residues. In germline, CDR1 is SNHLY, CDR2 FYNNEI. V was cut by 6 bases and J by 6 bases, with 24 bases left in between.

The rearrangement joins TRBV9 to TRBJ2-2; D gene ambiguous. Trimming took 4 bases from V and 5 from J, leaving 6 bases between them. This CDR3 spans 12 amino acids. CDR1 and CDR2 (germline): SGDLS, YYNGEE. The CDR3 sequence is CASSLITGELFF. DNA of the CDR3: TGTGCCAGCAGCTTAATAACCGGGGAGCTGTTTTTT.

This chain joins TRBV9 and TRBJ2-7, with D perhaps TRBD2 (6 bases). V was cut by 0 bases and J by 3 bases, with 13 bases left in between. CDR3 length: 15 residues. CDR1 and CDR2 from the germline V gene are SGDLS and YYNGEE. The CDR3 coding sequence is TGTGCCAGCAGCGTAGGTAATGGAGGGATCTACGAGCAGTACTTC. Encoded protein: CASSVGNGGIYEQYF. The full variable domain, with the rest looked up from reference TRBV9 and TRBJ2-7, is DSGVTQTPKHLITATGQRVTLRCSPRSGDLSVYWYQQSLDQGLQFLIQYYNGEERAKGNILERFSAQQFPDLHSELNLSSLELGDSALYFCASSVGNGGIYEQYFGPGTRLTVT.

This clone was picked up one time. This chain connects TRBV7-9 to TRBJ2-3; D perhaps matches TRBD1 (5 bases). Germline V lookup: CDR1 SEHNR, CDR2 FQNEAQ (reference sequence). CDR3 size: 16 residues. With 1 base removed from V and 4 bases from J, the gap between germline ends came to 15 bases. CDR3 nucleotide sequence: TGTGCCAGCAGCTTAGGTGGTGAGTGGGGCCCAGATACGCAGTATTTT. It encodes CASSLGGEWGPDTQYF.

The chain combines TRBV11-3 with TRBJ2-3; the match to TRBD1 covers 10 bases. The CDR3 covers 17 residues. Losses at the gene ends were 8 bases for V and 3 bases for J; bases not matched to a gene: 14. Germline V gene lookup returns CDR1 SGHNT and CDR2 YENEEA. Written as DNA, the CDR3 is TGTGCCAGCCTATCCTTCCCCGGGACAGGGGAGACAGATACGCAGTATTTT. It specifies CASLSFPGTGETDTQYF.

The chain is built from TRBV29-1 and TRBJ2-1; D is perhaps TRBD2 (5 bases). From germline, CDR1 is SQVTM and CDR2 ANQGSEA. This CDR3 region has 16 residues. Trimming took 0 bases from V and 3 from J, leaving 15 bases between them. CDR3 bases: TGCAGCGTTGAAGATCCCCGAGTAACTAGCTACAATGAGCAGTTCTTC. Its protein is CSVEDPRVTSYNEQFF.